This TCR beta chain appears in the sequencing data of a study of STAT5B mutations in CD4+ large granular lymphocyte leukemia. Trimming took 0 bases from V and 2 from J, leaving 5 bases between them. The CDR3 covers 14 residues. From germline, CDR1 is MNHEY and CDR2 SVGAGI. Method: immunoSEQ multiplex PCR; TCRdb's copy keeps in-frame clones and lacks some. The sample contains more than 30,000 clones, roughly 84% of which appear only once. Whole-study findings and limits: Top patient clones used TRBV06 genes more often: 8/27 versus 2/35 in controls. Without putative leukemic clones, patient CD4-sorted repertoires remained more clonal than healthy CD4+ repertoires. Without HLA matching, higher CD4+ than CD8+ T-LGLL clonality could reflect small sample size.

Points on this clone: Antigen specificity is unknown.

The clonotype comes from a human donor in good health. The chain has TRBV6-5 and TRBJ2-1, with D uncertain. The sample consisted of CD4+ T cells from blood buffy coats. The CDR3 nucleotides are TGTGCCAGCAGTTACTCGAGAGCCTACAATGAGCAGTTCTTC. Protein: CASSYSRAYNEQFF.